Following are 5 T cell receptor beta chains from one sample sequenced in a study of graft-versus-host responses after intestinal transplantation. Their specific antigens are unknown. This table comes from immunoSEQ multiplex PCR, and its TCRdb copy is limited to in-frame clones, with some not included. Here the sample spans tens of thousands of clones, nearly 85% being singletons. The sequencing used unstimulated CD4+ T cells sorted from spleen or lymph node cells, collected before transplant. These receptors all come from a human donor who was the organ donor for an intestinal transplant.

This chain joins TRBV6-5 and TRBJ1-5; D ambiguous. The CDR3 covers 14 residues. Germline V gene data show CDR1 as MNHEY and CDR2 as SVGAGI. V was shortened by 6 bases and J by 6 bases, with 15 bases between the two germline ends. CDR3 in amino acids: CASSPALGVQPQHF. CDR3 DNA: TGTGCCAGCAGCCCTGCTTTAGGAGTTCAGCCCCAGCATTTT.

For the CDR3, the DNA is TGTGCCAGCAGCTCGCGTGTGGGAGGTGGCTACACCTTC. The encoded protein is CASSSRVGGGYTF. The chain links TRBV7-2 to TRBJ1-2, with D uncertain. Germline V gives CDR1 SGHTA, CDR2 FQGNSA. V lost 4 bases and J 7 bases, leaving 13 bases between the germline ends. This CDR3 is built from 13 residues.

The rearrangement links TRBV28 to TRBJ1-1, with TRBD1 identical over 8 bases. The CDR3 runs to 17 residues. V lost 1 base to trimming and J lost 0 bases; unmatched junction nucleotides: 7. CDR1 is MDHEN and CDR2 is SYDVKM in the germline V gene. The CDR3 coding sequence is TGTGCCAGCAGTTTATTCGGAGGACAGGGTATGAACACTGAAGCTTTCTTT. This encodes CASSLFGGQGMNTEAFF.

This chain joins TRBV28 and TRBJ1-5; TRBD1 agrees at 9 bases. Germline CDR1 is MDHEN and CDR2 is SYDVKM. The CDR3 runs 15 residues. Trimming at V came to 7 bases and at J to 6 bases, leaving 10 bases not matched to a gene. CDR3 bases: TGTGCCAGCAAAGGGGGTGGGGGACAGGGTCAGCCCCAGCATTTT. This sequence encodes CASKGGGGQGQPQHF.

The chain uses TRBV10-2 and TRBJ2-2; 9 bases align to TRBD2. This CDR3 spans 16 amino acids. Germline CDR1 WSHSY, CDR2 SAAADI. The junction had 4 bases not matched to a gene; V was cut back by 5 bases and J by 0 bases. The CDR3 region has the DNA TGCGCCAGCAGTCTAGCGGGGCCCCCGAACACCGGGGAGCTGTTTTTT. Amino acids: CASSLAGPPNTGELFF.